A single sample is the source of the 29 T cell receptor beta chains below, sequenced in a study of blood T cell repertoires in COVID-19. Some clones are missing from TCRdb's copy, which holds only in-frame ones; the method was immunoSEQ multiplex PCR. The data hold some 140,000 clones, with less than 90% observed a single time. The material sequenced was PBMCs or T cells enriched from blood (not recorded which). The origin of the receptors is a man aged 25-45 years who had recovered from COVID-19.

The rearrangement joins TRBV3-1 (or the pseudogene TRBV3-2) to TRBJ1-5, with 9 bases fitting TRBD1. This CDR3 contains 15 residues. The ends lost 0 bases at V and 4 bases at J; junction bases unmatched: 1. From germline, CDR1 is LGHDT and CDR2 YNNKEL (reference sequence). The CDR3 nucleotides read TGTGCCAGCAGCCAAGAAGGGACAGGGAATCAGCCCCAGCATTTT. Translating gives CASSQEGTGNQPQHF.

The V call is TRBV18, the J call TRBJ2-1, with 12 bases matching TRBD2. CDR1 is KGHSH, CDR2 LQKENI, per germline. CDR3 length: 16 amino acids. The ends lost 0 bases at V and 4 bases at J; junction bases unmatched: 1. CDR3 sequence: CASSPPTSGGYNEQFF. For the CDR3, the DNA is TGTGCCAGCTCACCACCTACTAGCGGGGGGTACAATGAGCAGTTCTTC.

The rearrangement uses TRBV6-2 or TRBV6-3 and TRBJ2-1; 9 nucleotides agree with TRBD2. Germline V lookup: CDR1 MNHEY, CDR2 SVGEGT. The CDR3 loop spans 16 amino acids. V dropped 2 bases and J dropped 6; count of bases not matched to a gene: 8. Here the CDR3 reads CASSYVAGGLGNEQFF. CDR3 nucleotide sequence: TGTGCCAGCAGTTACGTGGCGGGAGGGTTGGGCAATGAGCAGTTCTTC.

J is TRBJ1-2 and V is TRBV5-3; 7 bases fit TRBD1. TRBV5-3 falls under the ORF class, with uncertain function. The CDR3 sequence is 15 residues long. J gave up 5 bases and V 1 base, and 8 bases lay outside the gene matches. The CDR3 sequence: CARSLKATGEYGYTF. The CDR3 nucleotides read TGTGCCAGAAGCTTGAAAGCAACAGGGGAGTATGGCTACACCTTC.

The rearrangement links TRBV9 to TRBJ2-2, with 8 bases fitting TRBD1. This CDR3 is 18 amino acids long. Germline loops: CDR1 SGDLS, CDR2 YYNGEE. V was clipped by 4 bases and J by 1 base; unmatched bases: 12. The CDR3 DNA reads TGTGCCAGCAGCCCAAACCCGGACAGGGAACGGAACACCGGGGAGCTGTTTTTT. It specifies CASSPNPDRERNTGELFF.

This clone was found a few times. This chain links TRBV4-2 with TRBJ1-2, with 9 bases identical to TRBD1. The V segment lost 0 bases and the J segment 5 bases; nucleotides outside the gene matches: 4. The V gene's germline CDR1 is LGHNA and CDR2 YNFKEQ. The CDR3 is made up of 15 amino acids. The CDR3 is CASSQDWTGAYGYTF. CDR3 nucleotide sequence: TGTGCCAGCAGCCAAGATTGGACAGGGGCTTATGGCTACACCTTC.

The chain couples TRBV5-6 to TRBJ1-1; no firm D call. Germline lookup yields CDR1 SGHDT and CDR2 YYEEEE. This CDR3 comprises 13 residues. Trimming took 0 bases from V and 3 from J, leaving 6 bases between them. The CDR3 bases are TGTGCCAGCAGCTTGGAAAGCTACACTGAAGCTTTCTTT. It encodes CASSLESYTEAFF.

The CDR3 DNA is TGTGCCAGTAGTCAACGACTCGAGGAAACTTTCTTT. Amino acid sequence: CASSQRLEETFF. V and J are TRBV19 and TRBJ1-1; D remains unclear. The CDR3 length is 12 residues. Looked up from germline, CDR1 is LNHDA and CDR2 is SQIVND (reference sequence). V shed 5 bases and J shed 12 bases, with 16 bases lying between them.

This clone has a single count. This rearrangement joins TRBV9 to TRBJ1-3, with D uncertain. CDR1 is SGDLS, CDR2 YYNGEE, per germline. The V end lost 0 bases, the J end lost 3 bases, and 7 bases lay between the germline ends. This CDR3 contains 14 residues. For the CDR3, the DNA is TGTGCCAGCAGCGTAGGAGTCGGTGGAAACACCATATATTTT. This encodes CASSVGVGGNTIYF.

The rearrangement joins TRBV21-1 to TRBJ2-7; the table's D gene call, TRBD1, was not cross checked with the DNA. TRBV21-1 is tagged as a pseudogene. The CDR3 covers 15 residues. The CDR3 reads CASSKRRGQNYEQYF. The CDR3 nucleotides are TGTGCCAGCAGCAAAAGGAGGGGGCAGAACTACGAGCAGTACTTC.

This clone turned up a few times. CDR3 nucleotides: TGCGCCAGCAGCCAAGACGGGAGGGGGGGCTCTGGAAACACCATATATTTT. This sequence encodes CASSQDGRGGSGNTIYF. This chain connects TRBV4-1 to TRBJ1-3; possibly TRBD1 for D (6 bases). Germline CDR1 and CDR2: MGHRA and YSYEKL. CDR3 size: 17 residues. Trimming took 0 bases from V and 0 from J, leaving 12 bases between them.

V usage is TRBV9 and J usage is TRBJ1-3; perhaps TRBD1 as D (6 bases). The V and J ends lost 4 bases and 0 bases respectively, with 14 bases between them. CDR1 SGDLS and CDR2 YYNGEE come from the germline V gene. The CDR3 totals 16 residues. The CDR3 is CASSSAGQFSGNTIYF. For the CDR3, the DNA is TGTGCCAGCAGCTCGGCAGGACAGTTCTCTGGAAACACCATATATTTT.

As concerns this clone: Within the sample, other DNA sequences also encode this same CDR3. The rearrangement links TRBV5-4 to TRBJ1-3; D ambiguous. V was shortened by 0 bases and J by 0 bases, with 10 bases between the two germline ends. Per germline, CDR1 SGHNT and CDR2 YYREEE (reference sequence). The CDR3 consists of 16 residues. This chain's CDR3 is CASSLGGGLSGNTIYF. The DNA for the CDR3 is TGTGCCAGCAGCTTGGGCGGAGGCCTCTCTGGAAACACCATATATTTT.

J is TRBJ1-1 and V is TRBV19, with D maybe TRBD1 (5 bases). Germline V gene lookup returns CDR1 LNHDA and CDR2 SQIVND (reference sequence). The length of the CDR3 is 16 residues. V was clipped by 7 bases and J by 0 bases, with 18 bases between them. In nucleotides, the CDR3 is TGTGCCAGTAAAGGGGCGGACGGAAACATGAACACTGAAGCTTTCTTT. Encoded protein: CASKGADGNMNTEAFF. Using reference TRBV19 and TRBJ1-1 for the parts outside the CDR3, the full variable domain is DGGITQSPKYLFRKEGQNVTLSCEQNLNHDAMYWYRQDPGQGLRLIYYSQIVNDFQKGDIAEGYSVSREKKESFPLTVTSAQKNPTAFYLCASKGADGNMNTEAFFGQGTRLTVV.

The CDR3 sequence is CASSQKGGPNFGGYTF. DNA of the CDR3: TGCGCCAGCAGCCAAAAGGGAGGACCGAACTTTGGGGGCTACACCTTC. The chain uses TRBV4-1 and TRBJ1-2; unclear D gene. The CDR3 is 16 amino acids. Germline lookup yields CDR1 MGHRA and CDR2 YSYEKL. V lost 2 bases, J lost 8 bases, and 21 bases lay in between.

This clone was detected once. This rearrangement joins TRBV10-3 to TRBJ2-5, with TRBD1 identical over 9 bases. Trimming at V came to 4 bases and at J to 4 bases, leaving 4 bases not matched to a gene. CDR1 ENHRY and CDR2 SYGVKD come from the germline V gene. The CDR3 has 14 amino acids. Here the CDR3 DNA reads TGTGCCATCAGTGGAACAGGGGGCCGAGAGACCCAGTACTTC. Its translation: CAISGTGGRETQYF.

V usage is TRBV5-1 and J usage is TRBJ2-1; TRBD2 agrees at 8 bases. J was trimmed by 7 bases and V by 0 bases; bases with no gene match: 21. Per germline, CDR1 SGHRS and CDR2 YFSETQ. There are 20 residues in the CDR3. Here the CDR3 reads CASSLAGSGRGGVSGNEQFF. For the CDR3, the DNA is TGCGCCAGCAGCTTGGCGGGAAGCGGGAGAGGAGGGGTCTCGGGTAATGAGCAGTTCTTC. The variable domain in full, completed from reference TRBV5-1 and TRBJ2-1, reads KAGVTQTPRYLIKTRGQQVTLSCSPISGHRSVSWYQQTPGQGLQFLFEYFSETQRNKGNFPGRFSGRQFSNSRSEMNVSTLELGDSALYLCASSLAGSGRGGVSGNEQFFGPGTRLTVL.

This rearrangement joins TRBV30 to TRBJ2-7; D may be TRBD1 (5 bases). The germline V gene has CDR1 GTSNPN and CDR2 SVGIG (reference sequence). The CDR3 is made up of 14 amino acids. V was cut by 0 bases and J by 3 bases, with 12 bases left in between. CDR3 coding DNA: TGTGCCTGGAGTGTACGTCGGACAAGCTACGAGCAGTACTTC. It codes for CAWSVRRTSYEQYF.

This chain uses TRBV11-2 with TRBJ1-1, with D possibly matching TRBD1 (5 bases). Germline CDR1 is SGHAT and CDR2 is FQNNGV. The CDR3 runs 14 residues. Trimming shortened V by 5 bases and J by 3 bases, and 13 bases separated the two germline ends. The CDR3 DNA reads as TGTGCCAGCAGCCCCGAGCTGGGGCACACTGAAGCTTTCTTT. It codes for CASSPELGHTEAFF. The whole variable domain, filled in from reference TRBV11-2 and TRBJ1-1, reads EAGVAQSPRYKIIEKRQSVAFWCNPISGHATLYWYQQILGQGPKLLIQFQNNGVVDDSQLPKDRFSAERLKGVDSTLKIQPAKLEDSAVYLCASSPELGHTEAFFGQGTRLTVV.

The rearrangement joins TRBV30 to TRBJ1-2; 9 bases line up with TRBD1. V lost 2 bases and J lost 9; bases outside the gene matches: 7. The germline gives CDR1 GTSNPN, CDR2 SVGIG (reference sequence). This CDR3 region has 13 residues. The CDR3 spells CAWSRDRERSYTF. The CDR3 coding sequence is TGTGCCTGGAGTCGGGACAGGGAGAGAAGCTACACCTTC. The full variable domain, rest sourced from reference TRBV30 and TRBJ1-2, is SQTIHQWPATLVQPVGSPLSLECTVEGTSNPNLYWYRQAAGRGLQLLFYSVGIGQISSEVPQNLSASRPQDRQFILSSKKLLLSDSGFYLCAWSRDRERSYTFGSGTRLTVV.

The CDR3 region has the DNA TGTGCCAGCAGTCCTACAGGGACCACTTCAACTAATGAAAAACTGTTTTTT. It yields the protein CASSPTGTTSTNEKLFF. This sequence joins TRBV6-6 and TRBJ1-4; D is possibly TRBD1 (6 bases). Between the trimmed V and J ends, which lost 5 bases and 0 bases, there was a span of 16 bases. Germline lookup yields CDR1 MNHNY and CDR2 SVGAGI (reference sequence). The CDR3 contains 17 residues.

This clone was counted a single time. This chain connects TRBV5-6 to TRBJ1-2; 8 positions agree with TRBD1. The trim removed 2 bases at V and 7 bases at J, leaving 4 bases unmatched. In germline, CDR1 is SGHDT, CDR2 YYEEEE. This CDR3 contains 13 residues. CDR3 region: CASSFGQGSGYTF. The CDR3 DNA reads TGTGCCAGCAGCTTTGGACAGGGTAGTGGCTACACCTTC.

The chain combines TRBV11-2 with TRBJ1-5; a possible D gene is TRBD1 (5 bases). Germline CDR1 reads SGHAT; CDR2 reads FQNNGV. The CDR3 extends over 13 amino acids. Trimming left V 0 bases short and J 9 bases short, with 9 bases between. The CDR3 region is CASSLDLGRPQHF. CDR3 DNA: TGTGCCAGCAGCTTAGATTTGGGGCGGCCCCAGCATTTT. The whole variable domain, remainder taken from reference TRBV11-2 and TRBJ1-5, is EAGVAQSPRYKIIEKRQSVAFWCNPISGHATLYWYQQILGQGPKLLIQFQNNGVVDDSQLPKDRFSAERLKGVDSTLKIQPAKLEDSAVYLCASSLDLGRPQHFGDGTRLSIL.

J is TRBJ2-5 and V is TRBV13, with D unresolved. This CDR3 has 16 amino acids. Germline V gene data show CDR1 as PRHDT and CDR2 as FYEKMQ (reference sequence). Trimming cost V 4 bases and J 4 bases, with 19 bases left between them. CDR3 amino acids: CASSSSRGQLGETQYF. CDR3 nucleotides: TGTGCCAGCAGCTCCTCCCGAGGCCAGTTGGGAGAGACCCAGTACTTC.

CDR3 in amino acids: CASSERWGDTEAFF. The CDR3 DNA is TGTGCCAGCAGTGAACGGTGGGGGGACACTGAAGCTTTCTTT. This chain connects TRBV6-1 to TRBJ1-1; weak D call: TRBD1 (5 bases). CDR3 length equals 14 residues. Germline V gene data show CDR1 as MNHNS and CDR2 as SASEGT. Deletions cut 2 bases from V and 3 bases from J, with 10 bases between.

This clone came up once. The chain links TRBV28 to TRBJ2-7, with D possibly being TRBD2 (6 bases). The CDR3 contains 13 residues. Germline lookup yields CDR1 MDHEN and CDR2 SYDVKM. V gave up 6 bases and J gave up 6 bases, with 15 bases separating them. CDR3 in amino acids: CASSLAQEGEQYV. DNA for the CDR3: TGTGCCAGCAGCCTAGCTCAGGAGGGCGAGCAGTACGTC.

This chain joins TRBV7-9 and TRBJ2-7; TRBD2 aligns across 7 bases. Germline V CDR1 and CDR2: SEHNR, FQNEAQ (reference sequence). This CDR3 is built from 15 residues. V gave up 3 bases and J gave up 7 bases; unmatched junction bases: 12. The CDR3 here is CASSFVGGTPLEQYF. CDR3 coding DNA: TGTGCCAGCAGCTTCGTGGGAGGGACTCCCTTGGAGCAGTACTTC.

This rearrangement joins TRBV2 to TRBJ2-1; 14 bases are shared with TRBD2. J lost 6 bases, V lost 6 bases, and 4 bases had no gene match. CDR3 length equals 15 residues. Germline loops: CDR1 SNHLY, CDR2 FYNNEI. The CDR3 region is CASSGGTSGSNEQFF. The CDR3 DNA reads as TGTGCCAGCAGCGGTGGGACTAGCGGGAGCAATGAGCAGTTCTTC.

This sequence joins TRBV28 and TRBJ1-2, with a possible D match to TRBD1 (5 bases). Trimming shortened V by 4 bases and J by 3 bases, and 9 bases separated the two germline ends. The CDR3 spans 13 residues. Germline CDR1 is MDHEN and CDR2 is SYDVKM. CDR3 protein: CASSWGGDYGYTF. CDR3 bases: TGTGCCAGCAGTTGGGGAGGGGACTATGGCTACACCTTC.